This entry concerns a single T cell receptor beta chain. As originally analysed: It was from reference gene primer amplification that nucleated cell counts were estimated. TCRdb's table, derived via immunoSEQ multiplex PCR, lists solely in-frame clones and lacks some. V, J and clone size are taken as reported in that table, and D and trimming were inferred from the DNA itself. The repertoire holds fewer than 200,000 clones, with about 85% as singletons. The data were obtained in a study of blood T cell repertoires in COVID-19. This CDR3 comprises 13 residues. Trimming stripped 5 bases from V and 1 base from J, with 9 bases between. Germline values: CDR1 SGHRS, CDR2 YFSETQ.

The receptor was derived from a man in his sixties who had recovered from COVID-19. Sequencing was carried out using peripheral blood. J is TRBJ1-1 and V is TRBV5-1, with a weak D call TRBD1 (5 bases). CDR3 sequence reads: CASRLGQNTEAFF. As DNA, the CDR3 is TGCGCCAGCAGACTCGGACAGAACACTGAAGCTTTCTTT.